This T cell receptor (beta chain) stems from a study of regulatory T cells in long-lasting Graves disease. In building TCR beta libraries, iRepertoire HTBI primers were used together with Arm-PCR of CDR3 regions. TCRdb re-analysed the multiplex PCR reads in MiXCR, keeping a single row per CDR3 protein. In the table there are 500,000 to 800,000 distinct CDR3 sequences, 25% to 35% of which are singletons. Worth noting for this clonotype: Antigen: not known.

Time point specified: persistent/refractory GD, antithyroid drugs over 5 years with positive TRAb. PBMC RNA was the source of the TCR library. Notes on the study in general: Authors noted too few samples as a limitation. When disease was persistent, TRBV28, TRBJ1-2 and TRBJ2-5 were the favored segments. Those with persistent disease had in common more public clonotypes (approximately 2,500) than new patients (roughly 1,000). Lower TCR diversity characterized persistent Graves' patients relative to newly diagnosed patients.

Germline CDR1 SQVTM, CDR2 ANQGSEA. The CDR3 covers 13 residues. V dropped 1 base and J dropped 6; count of bases not matched to a gene: 2. The sequence was obtained from a female donor with Graves disease. V usage is TRBV29-1 and J usage is TRBJ2-7; 11 nucleotides agree with TRBD1. The starting material was peripheral blood mononuclear cells (PBMCs), obtained when the disease was refractory, from a patient treated with antithyroid drugs. CDR3 residues: CSVEVGTGGEQYF. In nucleotides, the CDR3 is TGCAGCGTTGAAGTTGGGACAGGGGGCGAGCAGTACTTC.